Each of the 30 T cell receptor beta chains below was sequenced from the same sample in a study of blood T cell repertoires in COVID-19. TCRdb keeps only in-frame clones here, not all; method: immunoSEQ multiplex PCR. The sample yields roughly 130,000 clones, over 75% seen once. The sequencing input was peripheral blood. These receptors originate from a man aged 60 to 75 with active or convalescent COVID-19.

The V gene is TRBV5-1, the J gene TRBJ2-7; 13 nucleotides line up with TRBD2. Germline V gene lookup returns CDR1 SGHRS and CDR2 YFSETQ. This CDR3 has 15 amino acids. The V gene end was trimmed by 4 bases and the J gene end by 4 bases; junction bases not matched to a gene: 5. CDR3 DNA: TGCGCCAGCAGCCGGAGGACTAGCGGGAGTTACGAGCAGTACTTC. Amino acid sequence: CASSRRTSGSYEQYF.

V usage is TRBV4-3 and J usage is TRBJ2-1; a possible D gene is TRBD2 (6 bases). The CDR3 contains 16 residues. V gave up 1 base and J gave up 0 bases, with 10 bases separating them. The germline V gene encodes CDR1 LGHNA and CDR2 YSLEER. The CDR3 nucleotides are TGCGCCAGCAGCCAAGTTAGCGGAAGCTCCTACAATGAGCAGTTCTTC. This sequence encodes CASSQVSGSSYNEQFF.

The chain uses TRBV20-1 and TRBJ1-1; no reliable D call. Trimming pared 0 bases from V and 11 bases from J, leaving 10 bases between. CDR1 is DFQATT and CDR2 is SNEGSKA in the germline V gene (reference sequence). This CDR3 spans 11 amino acids. CDR3 sequence (DNA): TGCAGTGCTAGAGACCATGTACAGGCTTTCTTT. The encoded protein is CSARDHVQAFF.

The chain has TRBV11-1 and TRBJ2-1; TRBD1 aligns across 9 bases. Germline V gene lookup returns CDR1 SGHAT and CDR2 FQDESV (reference sequence). V shed 3 bases and J 6 bases; nucleotides not matched to a gene: 0. The CDR3 length is 13 residues. This CDR3 reads CASSLTGGNEQFF. In DNA form, the CDR3 reads TGTGCCAGCAGCTTGACAGGGGGCAATGAGCAGTTCTTC. The whole variable domain, remainder taken from reference TRBV11-1 and TRBJ2-1, is EAEVAQSPRYKITEKSQAVAFWCDPISGHATLYWYRQILGQGPELLVQFQDESVVDDSQLPKDRFSAERLKGVDSTLKIQPAELGDSAMYLCASSLTGGNEQFFGPGTRLTVL.

The chain joins TRBV10-3 to TRBJ1-5; 10 nucleotides line up with TRBD1. The length of the CDR3 is 17 residues. The J segment lost 1 base and the V segment lost 2 bases, leaving 5 bases of the junction unmatched. The germline gives CDR1 ENHRY, CDR2 SYGVKD. CDR3 coding DNA: TGTGCCATCAGTGAGACTGCGGGACAGGGGAGCAATCAGCCCCAGCATTTT. This gives the protein CAISETAGQGSNQPQHF.

This sequence joins TRBV19 and TRBJ2-3; tentative D call: TRBD1 (5 bases). V lost 6 bases to trimming and J lost 4 bases, with 17 bases between them. The CDR3 consists of 15 residues. Germline lookup yields CDR1 LNHDA and CDR2 SQIVND (reference sequence). The CDR3 DNA reads as TGTGCCAGTAGGGGCTATGCGTCAGGGTCAGATACGCAGTATTTT. Translated, it gives CASRGYASGSDTQYF.

V and J are TRBV5-5 and TRBJ1-1, with 8 nucleotides matching TRBD1. Per the germline V gene, CDR1 is SGHKS and CDR2 is YYEKEE (reference sequence). J was trimmed by 1 base and V by 4 bases; bases with no gene match: 6. The CDR3 consists of 15 residues. The CDR3 sequence: CASSARDRTNTEAFF. CDR3 nucleotide sequence: TGTGCCAGCAGCGCCAGGGACAGGACGAACACTGAAGCTTTCTTT.

J is TRBJ2-3 and V is TRBV5-1, with TRBD1 as a possible D gene (5 bases). The CDR3 has 15 residues. Germline-derived CDR1 and CDR2 are SGHRS and YFSETQ. V was shortened by 4 bases and J by 0 bases, with 12 bases between the two germline ends. In DNA form, the CDR3 reads TGCGCCAGCAGCGTCCCGACAGCTAGCACAGATACGCAGTATTTT. It yields the protein CASSVPTASTDTQYF.

The gene calls are TRBV27 and TRBJ2-7, with D maybe TRBD1 (5 bases). CDR1 is MNHEY and CDR2 is SMNVEV in the germline V gene (reference sequence). V dropped 6 bases and J dropped 4 bases, with 7 bases sitting between them. The CDR3 is 11 amino acids. In nucleotides, the CDR3 is TGTGCCAGCAGCAGGGTTTACGAGCAGTACTTC. Translating it yields CASSRVYEQYF.

This clone occurred a few times. The J gene is TRBJ1-1, the V gene TRBV5-1; 7 nucleotides line up with TRBD1. Germline assignment: CDR1 SGHRS and CDR2 YFSETQ. The CDR3 has 15 residues. The J segment lost 0 bases and the V segment lost 0 bases, leaving 2 bases of the junction unmatched. The CDR3 region has the DNA TGCGCCAGCAGCTTGGGGGGACAGATGAACACTGAAGCTTTCTTT. Translating gives CASSLGGQMNTEAFF. Filled out from reference TRBV5-1 and TRBJ1-1, the complete variable domain reads KAGVTQTPRYLIKTRGQQVTLSCSPISGHRSVSWYQQTPGQGLQFLFEYFSETQRNKGNFPGRFSGRQFSNSRSEMNVSTLELGDSALYLCASSLGGQMNTEAFFGQGTRLTVV.

V and J are TRBV5-5 and TRBJ2-7, with 10 nucleotides matching TRBD1. V lost 2 bases, J lost 7 bases, and 9 bases stayed unmatched. The CDR3 is 15 residues long. Looked up from germline, CDR1 is SGHKS and CDR2 is YYEKEE (reference sequence). CDR3 loop: CASSFPGQGIWEQYF. The CDR3 DNA reads as TGTGCCAGCAGCTTTCCGGGACAGGGGATTTGGGAGCAGTACTTC.

The chain combines TRBV12-3 or TRBV12-4 with TRBJ1-5; the D is unclear. CDR3 length: 13 residues. V lost 3 bases, J lost 5 bases, and 8 bases lay in between. In DNA, the CDR3 is TGTGCCAGCAGTTTCGAGTCTTATCAGCCCCAGCATTTT. This codes for CASSFESYQPQHF.

V gene TRBV9 combines with J gene TRBJ1-1; no firm D call. V lost 3 bases and J lost 0, with 9 bases in between. The CDR3 sequence is 14 residues long. Germline-derived CDR1 and CDR2 are SGDLS and YYNGEE. In DNA, the CDR3 is TGTGCCAGCAGCGCGACCGACATGAACACTGAAGCTTTCTTT. Amino acid sequence: CASSATDMNTEAFF.

The V and J genes are TRBV30 and TRBJ2-5; weak D call: TRBD2 (5 bases). This CDR3 contains 14 residues. The V and J ends lost 2 bases and 3 bases respectively, with 13 bases between them. Germline CDR1 reads GTSNPN; CDR2 reads SVGIG (reference sequence). DNA of the CDR3: TGTGCCTGGAGTTTGGGTCTAGCTAAAGAGACCCAGTACTTC. This gives the protein CAWSLGLAKETQYF. Full variable domain (missing parts from reference TRBV30 and TRBJ2-5): SQTIHQWPATLVQPVGSPLSLECTVEGTSNPNLYWYRQAAGRGLQLLFYSVGIGQISSEVPQNLSASRPQDRQFILSSKKLLLSDSGFYLCAWSLGLAKETQYFGPGTRLLVL.

The chain employs TRBV7-2 and TRBJ2-3; 9 bases line up with TRBD2. The CDR3 is made up of 17 amino acids. V was clipped by 5 bases and J by 2 bases; unmatched bases: 11. CDR1 is SGHTA and CDR2 is FQGNSA in the germline V gene. This CDR3 is CASSPTSAGGNTDTQYF. The CDR3 DNA is TGTGCCAGCAGCCCTACGTCAGCGGGAGGTAACACAGATACGCAGTATTTT.

The chain carries TRBV7-3 and TRBJ2-5; TRBD1 aligns across 8 bases. J gave up 5 bases and V 4 bases, and 3 bases lay outside the gene matches. Germline V gene lookup returns CDR1 SGHTA and CDR2 FQGTGA. CDR3 length equals 13 residues. CDR3 sequence: CASSSGGGETQYF. In DNA form, the CDR3 reads TGTGCCAGCAGCTCAGGGGGCGGGGAGACCCAGTACTTC. The full variable domain, rest sourced from reference TRBV7-3 and TRBJ2-5, is GAGVSQTPSNKVTEKGKYVELRCDPISGHTALYWYRQSLGQGPEFLIYFQGTGAADDSGLPNDRFFAVRPEGSVSTLKIQRTERGDSAVYLCASSSGGGETQYFGPGTRLLVL.

The chain combines TRBV14 with TRBJ1-6, with D tentatively TRBD1 (6 bases). The CDR3 runs 16 residues. The ends were cut back, 2 bases at V and 3 bases at J, with 11 bases in the middle. CDR1 is SGHDN and CDR2 is FVKESK in the germline V gene. The CDR3 region has the DNA TGTGCCAGCAGCCAATTTATAGGGGGCTATAATTCACCCCTCCACTTT. It yields the protein CASSQFIGGYNSPLHF.

The chain joins TRBV6-5 to TRBJ1-2; perhaps TRBD1 as D (5 bases). The V end lost 3 bases, the J end lost 4 bases, and 9 bases lay between the germline ends. The CDR3 loop spans 13 amino acids. Looked up from germline, CDR1 is MNHEY and CDR2 is SVGAGI. CDR3 bases: TGTGCCAGCAGTTATGAGGGACTCTATGGCTACACCTTC. This codes for CASSYEGLYGYTF.

The J gene is TRBJ2-7, the V gene TRBV14; D may be TRBD1 (5 bases). Germline loops: CDR1 SGHDN, CDR2 FVKESK. The CDR3 is made up of 14 amino acids. V shed 1 base and J shed 1 base, with 8 bases lying between them. The CDR3 sequence is CASSQAGRSYEQYF. As DNA, the CDR3 is TGTGCCAGCAGCCAAGCAGGGCGTTCCTACGAGCAGTACTTC.

This clone has just one count. The V and J genes are TRBV11-3 and TRBJ2-1, with D perhaps matching TRBD2 (5 bases). Germline values: CDR1 SGHNT, CDR2 YENEEA. The CDR3 has 15 amino acids. V dropped 1 base and J dropped 6 bases, with 13 bases sitting between them. Here the CDR3 DNA reads TGTGCCAGCAGCTTAGCGTCGGGGTTGCCCAATGAGCAGTTCTTC. It specifies CASSLASGLPNEQFF.

V is TRBV5-5 and J is TRBJ2-7; 7 bases are a match to TRBD1. Trimming at V came to 4 bases and at J to 3 bases, leaving 7 bases not matched to a gene. This CDR3 spans 14 amino acids. In germline, CDR1 is SGHKS, CDR2 YYEKEE (reference sequence). The CDR3 spells CASSPEAGGYEQYF. In DNA form, the CDR3 reads TGTGCCAGCAGCCCCGAGGCAGGGGGCTACGAGCAGTACTTC.

The rearrangement uses TRBV18 and TRBJ1-5; 7 positions agree with TRBD1. The CDR3 consists of 14 residues. Germline V gene sequence: CDR1 KGHSH, CDR2 LQKENI. Trimming removed 2 bases from V and 2 bases from J; junction bases left unmatched: 0. The chain's CDR3 is CASSPTGGNQPQHF. In nucleotides, the CDR3 is TGTGCCAGCTCACCAACAGGGGGCAATCAGCCCCAGCATTTT.

CDR3 bases: TGTGCCAGCAGCGTGAACGGAGGCACCGGGGAGCTGTTTTTT. It encodes CASSVNGGTGELFF. The chain uses TRBV7-9 and TRBJ2-2; D may be TRBD2 (5 bases). This CDR3 comprises 14 residues. CDR1 SEHNR and CDR2 FQNEAQ come from the germline V gene (reference sequence). Between the trimmed V and J ends, which lost 5 bases and 4 bases, there was a span of 11 bases. Full variable domain (remainder filled in from reference TRBV7-9 and TRBJ2-2): DTGVSQNPRHKITKRGQNVTFRCDPISEHNRLYWYRQTLGQGPEFLTYFQNEAQLEKSRLLSDRFSAERPKGSFSTLEIQRTEQGDSAMYLCASSVNGGTGELFFGEGSRLTVL.

The chain has TRBV7-9 and TRBJ1-2; TRBD1 is a possible D gene (6 bases). Per the germline V gene, CDR1 is SEHNR and CDR2 is FQNEAQ (reference sequence). This CDR3 has 12 amino acids. The ends were cut back, 5 bases at V and 2 bases at J, with 6 bases in the middle. CDR3 DNA sequence: TGTGCCAGCAGCCAGGGGAACTATGGCTACACCTTC. Protein sequence: CASSQGNYGYTF.

This clone was detected once. The chain recombines TRBV3-1 (or the pseudogene TRBV3-2) with TRBJ1-6; 8 bases match TRBD1. V was pared by 6 bases and J by 6 bases, with 7 bases of the junction left unmatched. The CDR3 covers 15 residues. Germline V gives CDR1 LGHDT, CDR2 YNNKEL (reference sequence). The CDR3 coding sequence is TGTGCCAGCAGTCCCGGACAGGGTGGTAATTCACCCCTCCACTTT. The encoded protein is CASSPGQGGNSPLHF.

The chain couples TRBV2 to TRBJ2-7, with a weak D call TRBD1 (5 bases). This CDR3 contains 14 residues. Trimming cost V 0 bases and J 5 bases, with 11 bases left between them. Germline V gene data show CDR1 as SNHLY and CDR2 as FYNNEI. The CDR3 protein is CASSEARTINEQYF. CDR3 DNA: TGTGCCAGCAGTGAAGCGAGGACAATCAACGAGCAGTACTTC.

The chain employs TRBV30 and TRBJ1-1; TRBD1 agrees at 8 bases. Germline lookup yields CDR1 GTSNPN and CDR2 SVGIG (reference sequence). This CDR3 region has 14 residues. V was clipped by 4 bases and J by 4 bases; unmatched bases: 8. The CDR3 coding sequence is TGTGCCTGGAATAAGGGACAGGTCAGCACTGAAGCTTTCTTT. This gives the protein CAWNKGQVSTEAFF.

The CDR3, as DNA: TGTGCCAGCAGTTTCGTTAGACTAGCGGGAGTGGAGACCCAGTACTTC. Its translation is CASSFVRLAGVETQYF. The rearrangement joins TRBV6-2 or TRBV6-3 to TRBJ2-5; TRBD2 aligns across 12 bases. Germline V gene sequence: CDR1 MNHEY, CDR2 SVGEGT. CDR3 size: 16 residues. V gave up 4 bases and J gave up 5 bases; unmatched junction bases: 8.

The J gene is TRBJ1-2, the V gene TRBV30; TRBD1 is a possible D gene (6 bases). The CDR3 has 14 residues. Germline loops: CDR1 GTSNPN, CDR2 SVGIG (reference sequence). V shed 3 bases and J shed 0 bases, with 11 bases lying between them. As DNA, the CDR3 is TGTGCCTGGAGCCAGGGGTCGGCTAACTATGGCTACACCTTC. Residues: CAWSQGSANYGYTF. Variable domain in full (rest from reference TRBV30 and TRBJ1-2): SQTIHQWPATLVQPVGSPLSLECTVEGTSNPNLYWYRQAAGRGLQLLFYSVGIGQISSEVPQNLSASRPQDRQFILSSKKLLLSDSGFYLCAWSQGSANYGYTFGSGTRLTVV.

The V and J genes are TRBV7-3 and TRBJ1-1; D may be TRBD1 (5 bases). The CDR3 consists of 15 residues. Germline CDR1 reads SGHTA; CDR2 reads FQGTGA. Deletions cut 0 bases from V and 1 base from J, with 9 bases between. CDR3 bases: TGTGCCAGCAGCTTAACCAGGGTGGGGAACACTGAAGCTTTCTTT. As protein: CASSLTRVGNTEAFF. The full variable domain, its missing parts supplied by reference TRBV7-3 and TRBJ1-1, is GAGVSQTPSNKVTEKGKYVELRCDPISGHTALYWYRQSLGQGPEFLIYFQGTGAADDSGLPNDRFFAVRPEGSVSTLKIQRTERGDSAVYLCASSLTRVGNTEAFFGQGTRLTVV.